Reported below is one TCR beta chain. Its antigen is still unknown. These data come from a study of cytomegalovirus exposure and HLA in healthy donors. In the study overall: Of approximately 400 genotyped donors, 81% clustered with self-reported Caucasian donors.

PCR involved 60 Vbeta and 13 Jbeta primers. Repertoires were generated with immunoSEQ multiplex PCR, while TCRdb's copy carries only in-frame clones and drops some. The sample carries more than 150,000 clones, 80% to 85% recorded once. Findings of the study overall: For cytomegalovirus status, the classifier reportedly gave diagnoses with high specificity and sensitivity. It was reported in a later analysis that an Asian-associated ancestry cluster showed fewer N-insertions than the roughly 620-donor mean. A later analysis reported that several of the most significant clusters appeared to be linked to common viral pathogens, among them Epstein-Barr virus.

There are 15 residues in the CDR3. CDR1 and CDR2 from the germline V gene are MDHEN and SYDVKM. The trim removed 5 bases at V and 8 bases at J, leaving 8 bases unmatched. This receptor was taken from a woman under 30 in good health and CMV-seronegative. The sample was PBMCs. This sequence joins TRBV28 and TRBJ1-6; 8 bases map to TRBD1. In nucleotides, the CDR3 is TGTGCCAGCAGTCCTTGGACAGGGAAAGATTCACCCCTCCACTTT. Protein sequence: CASSPWTGKDSPLHF.